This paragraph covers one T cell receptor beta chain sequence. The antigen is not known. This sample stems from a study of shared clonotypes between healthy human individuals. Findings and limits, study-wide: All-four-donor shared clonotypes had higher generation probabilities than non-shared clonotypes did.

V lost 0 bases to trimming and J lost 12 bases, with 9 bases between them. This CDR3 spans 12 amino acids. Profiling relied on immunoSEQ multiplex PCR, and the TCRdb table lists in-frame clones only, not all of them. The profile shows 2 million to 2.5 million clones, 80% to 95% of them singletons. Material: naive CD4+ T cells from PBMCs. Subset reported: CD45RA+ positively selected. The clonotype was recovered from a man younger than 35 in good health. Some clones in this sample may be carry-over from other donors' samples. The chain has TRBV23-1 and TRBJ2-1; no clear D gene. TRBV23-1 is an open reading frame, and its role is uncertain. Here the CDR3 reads CASSQSFPGQFF. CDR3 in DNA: TGCGCCAGCAGTCAATCGTTCCCCGGGCAGTTCTTC.